This T cell receptor (beta chain) was sequenced in a study of shared T cell receptors in the human thymus. Sequencing used immunoSEQ multiplex PCR; TCRdb keeps in-frame clones, though not all of them. The table lists hundreds of thousands of clones, approximately 88% of them singletons, with 0.008% to 0.011% in the top ten. The sample also formed part of further work on human thymus T cells.

The clonotype was recovered from a boy under two years old with a congenital heart defect. The sample was thymocytes.

The CDR3 loop reads CASTPHAGRNTEAFF. Written as DNA, the CDR3 is TGTGCCAGCACCCCCCATGCGGGACGTAACACTGAAGCTTTCTTT. This rearrangement joins TRBV11-3 to TRBJ1-1; a weak D match, TRBD1 (5 bases). This CDR3 is built from 15 residues. The germline V and J ends were trimmed by 7 bases and 2 bases, with 17 bases remaining between them. The V gene's germline CDR1 is SGHNT and CDR2 YENEEA.